This TCR beta chain is from a study of metastatic and nonmetastatic thyroid tumors. Across the whole study: Repertoires from blood and tumor or nodule tissue of malignant and benign thyroid patients were compared.

V lost 5 bases to trimming and J lost 5 bases, with 10 bases between them. The CDR3 spans 13 residues. CDR1 and CDR2 (germline): LNHDA, SQIVND (reference sequence). TCRdb reprocessed the PCR reads using MiXCR. The table has 20,000 to 25,000 clones, about a quarter seen once; the top ten hold 5% to 7.5%. This clone came up a few times. Treatment of any kind had been given to no patient before thyroid surgery. The chain combines TRBV19 with TRBJ2-1, with D perhaps TRBD2 (5 bases). The clonotype originates from a female donor with papillary thyroid cancer or a benign thyroid nodule (not recorded which). Some clones in this sample may be carry-over from other donors' samples. Specimen: tumor tissue. CDR3 DNA sequence: TGTGCCAGTAGTGGGTCAGCGGACAATGAGCAGTTCTTC. Amino acid sequence: CASSGSADNEQFF. Together with reference TRBV19 and TRBJ2-1, the CDR3 gives the full variable domain: DGGITQSPKYLFRKEGQNVTLSCEQNLNHDAMYWYRQDPGQGLRLIYYSQIVNDFQKGDIAEGYSVSREKKESFPLTVTSAQKNPTAFYLCASSGSADNEQFFGPGTRLTVL.